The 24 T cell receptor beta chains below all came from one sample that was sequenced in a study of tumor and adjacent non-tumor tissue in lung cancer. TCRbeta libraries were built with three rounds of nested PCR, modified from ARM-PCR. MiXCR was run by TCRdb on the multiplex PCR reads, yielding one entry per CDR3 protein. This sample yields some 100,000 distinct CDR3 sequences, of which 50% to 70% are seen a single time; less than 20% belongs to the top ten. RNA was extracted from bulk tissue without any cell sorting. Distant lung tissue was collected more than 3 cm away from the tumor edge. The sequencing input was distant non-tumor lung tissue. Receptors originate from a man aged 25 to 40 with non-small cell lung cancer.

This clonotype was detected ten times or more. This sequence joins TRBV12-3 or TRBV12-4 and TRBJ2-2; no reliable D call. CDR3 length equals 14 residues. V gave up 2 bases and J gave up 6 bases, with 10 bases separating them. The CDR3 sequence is CASSLLGFAGELFF. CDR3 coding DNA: TGTGCCAGCAGTTTACTAGGGTTTGCCGGGGAGCTGTTTTTT.

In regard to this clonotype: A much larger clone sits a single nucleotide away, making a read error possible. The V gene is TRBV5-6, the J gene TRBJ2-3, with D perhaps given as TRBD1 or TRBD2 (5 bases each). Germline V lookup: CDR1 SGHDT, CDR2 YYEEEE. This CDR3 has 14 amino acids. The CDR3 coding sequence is TGTTCCAGCAGCTTGGGGGTAGCGACAGATACGCAGTATTTT. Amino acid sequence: CSSSLGVATDTQYF. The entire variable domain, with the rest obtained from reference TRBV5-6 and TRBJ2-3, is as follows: DAGVTQSPTHLIKTRGQQVTLRCSPKSGHDTVSWYQQALGQGPQFIFQYYEEEERQRGNFPDRFSGHQFPNYSSELNVNALLLGDSALYLCSSSLGVATDTQYFGPGTRLTVL.

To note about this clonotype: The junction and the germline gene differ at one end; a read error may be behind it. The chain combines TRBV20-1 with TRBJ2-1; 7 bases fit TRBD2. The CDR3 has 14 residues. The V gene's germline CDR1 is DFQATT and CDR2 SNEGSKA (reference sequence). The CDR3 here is CSAPASGSYSEQFF. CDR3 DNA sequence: TGCAGTGCCCCTGCTAGCGGCTCCTACAGTGAGCAGTTCTTC.

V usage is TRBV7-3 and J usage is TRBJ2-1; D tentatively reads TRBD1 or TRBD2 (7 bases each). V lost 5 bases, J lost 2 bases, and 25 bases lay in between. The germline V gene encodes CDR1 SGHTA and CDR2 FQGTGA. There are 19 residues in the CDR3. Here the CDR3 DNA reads TGTGCCAGCAGCCTAAAGGGCGCAGGGGGGGGTGAAACCTACAATGAGCAGTTCTTC. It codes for CASSLKGAGGGETYNEQFF.

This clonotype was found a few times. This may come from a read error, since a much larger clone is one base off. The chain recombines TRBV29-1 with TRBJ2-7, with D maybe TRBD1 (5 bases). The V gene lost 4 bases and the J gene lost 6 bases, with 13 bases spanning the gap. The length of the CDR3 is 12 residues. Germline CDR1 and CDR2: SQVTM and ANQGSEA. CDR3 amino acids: CSVVGASSEQYF. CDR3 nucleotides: TGCAGCGTTGTAGGGGCCAGCTCCGAGCAGTACTTC.

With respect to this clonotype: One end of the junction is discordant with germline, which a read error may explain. The CDR3 bases are TGTGCCGGCAGCAGGGGCCAGGACCCCTTGTACCAAGAGACCCATTACTTC. It translates to CAGSRGQDPLYQETHYF. This chain links TRBV11-2 with TRBJ2-5; D might be TRBD1 (6 bases). The CDR3 is 17 residues long. The germline V gene has CDR1 SGHAT and CDR2 FQNNGV.

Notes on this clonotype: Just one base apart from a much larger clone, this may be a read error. The CDR3 coding sequence is TGTGCCAGCAGCCTGACGGTTCCGGGCCTCACTGAAGCTTTCTTT. Its translation is CASSLTVPGLTEAFF. The rearrangement uses TRBV5-4 and TRBJ1-1; no reliable D call. Trimming took 4 bases from V and 4 from J, leaving 17 bases between them. The CDR3 is made up of 15 amino acids. Germline CDR1 and CDR2: SGHNT and YYREEE (reference sequence).

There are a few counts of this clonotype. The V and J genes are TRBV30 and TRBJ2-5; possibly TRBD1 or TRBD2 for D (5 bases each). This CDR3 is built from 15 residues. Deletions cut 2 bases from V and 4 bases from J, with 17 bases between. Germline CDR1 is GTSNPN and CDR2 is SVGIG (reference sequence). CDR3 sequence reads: CAWSLGTLTRETQYF. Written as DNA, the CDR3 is TGTGCCTGGAGTCTCGGGACCCTAACGAGAGAGACCCAGTACTTC.

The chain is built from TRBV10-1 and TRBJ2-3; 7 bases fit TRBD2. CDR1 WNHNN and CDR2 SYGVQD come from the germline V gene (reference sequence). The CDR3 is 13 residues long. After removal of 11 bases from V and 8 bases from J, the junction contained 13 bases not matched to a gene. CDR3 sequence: CAGNESSGGTQYF. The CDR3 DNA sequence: TGCGCCGGCAATGAGTCCTCGGGGGGTACGCAGTATTTT.

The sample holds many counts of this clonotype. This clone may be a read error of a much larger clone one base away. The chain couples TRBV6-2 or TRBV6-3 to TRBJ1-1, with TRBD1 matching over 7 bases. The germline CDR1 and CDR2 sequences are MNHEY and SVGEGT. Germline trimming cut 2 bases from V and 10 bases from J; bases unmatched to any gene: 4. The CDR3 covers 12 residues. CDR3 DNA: TGTGCCAGCAGTTACGCAGGGGGGGGAGCTTTCTTT. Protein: CASSYAGGGAFF.

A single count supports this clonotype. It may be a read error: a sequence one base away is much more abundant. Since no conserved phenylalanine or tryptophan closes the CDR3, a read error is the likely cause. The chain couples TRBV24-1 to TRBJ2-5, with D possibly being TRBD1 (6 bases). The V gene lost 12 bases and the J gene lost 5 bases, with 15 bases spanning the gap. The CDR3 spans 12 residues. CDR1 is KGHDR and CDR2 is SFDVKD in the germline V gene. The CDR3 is CAVGQGPETQYL. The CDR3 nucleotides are TGTGCCGTCGGGCAGGGGCCGGAGACCCAGTACTTA.

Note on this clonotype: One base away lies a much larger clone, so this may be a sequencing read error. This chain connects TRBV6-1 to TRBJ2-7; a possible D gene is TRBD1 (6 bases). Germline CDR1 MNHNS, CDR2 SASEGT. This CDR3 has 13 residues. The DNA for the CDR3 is TGTGTCAGCAATGACAGGAGCTCCTACGAGCAGTACTTC. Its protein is CVSNDRSSYEQYF.

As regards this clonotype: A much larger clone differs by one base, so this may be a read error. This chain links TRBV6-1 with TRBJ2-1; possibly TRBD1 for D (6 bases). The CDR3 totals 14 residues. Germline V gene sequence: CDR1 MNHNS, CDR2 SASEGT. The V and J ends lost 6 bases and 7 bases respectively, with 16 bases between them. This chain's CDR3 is CASRATGWANEQFF. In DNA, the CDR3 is TGTGCCAGCAGGGCCACAGGGTGGGCAAATGAGCAGTTCTTC.

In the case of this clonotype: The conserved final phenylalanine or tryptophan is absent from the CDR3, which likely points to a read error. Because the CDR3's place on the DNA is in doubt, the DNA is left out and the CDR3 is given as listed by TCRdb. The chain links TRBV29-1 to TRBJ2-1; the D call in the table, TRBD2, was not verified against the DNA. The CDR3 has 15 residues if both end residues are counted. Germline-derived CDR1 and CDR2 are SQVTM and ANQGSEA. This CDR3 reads CSVDRTSGRNNEQLL.

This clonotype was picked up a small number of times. The CDR3 is CSTRGWSGNTIYF. For the CDR3, the DNA is TGCAGTACCCGGGGGTGGAGTGGGAACACCATATATTTT. The chain uses TRBV29-1 and TRBJ1-3, with D perhaps TRBD1 (5 bases). Germline CDR1 reads SQVTM; CDR2 reads ANQGSEA. The length of the CDR3 is 13 residues.

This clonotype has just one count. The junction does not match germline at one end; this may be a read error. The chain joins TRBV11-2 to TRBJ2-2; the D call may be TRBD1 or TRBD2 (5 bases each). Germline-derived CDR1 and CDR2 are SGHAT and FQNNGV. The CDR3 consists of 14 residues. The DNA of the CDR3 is TGTGCCAGCAGCTTTCTAGTGGGGACCGGGGAACTGTTTTTT. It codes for CASSFLVGTGELFF.

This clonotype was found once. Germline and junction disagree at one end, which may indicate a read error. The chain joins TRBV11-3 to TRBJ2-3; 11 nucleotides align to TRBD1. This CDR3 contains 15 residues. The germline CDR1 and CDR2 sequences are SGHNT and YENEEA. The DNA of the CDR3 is TGTGCCAGCAGTAGCGGACAGGGGGCAGGAGATACGGAGTATTTT. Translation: CASSSGQGAGDTEYF.

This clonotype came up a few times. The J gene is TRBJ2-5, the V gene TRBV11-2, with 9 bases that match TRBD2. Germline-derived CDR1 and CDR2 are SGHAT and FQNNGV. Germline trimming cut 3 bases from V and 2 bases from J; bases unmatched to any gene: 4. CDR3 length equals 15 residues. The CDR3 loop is CASSFALAGQETQYF. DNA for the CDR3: TGTGCCAGCAGCTTTGCCCTAGCGGGGCAAGAGACCCAGTACTTC.

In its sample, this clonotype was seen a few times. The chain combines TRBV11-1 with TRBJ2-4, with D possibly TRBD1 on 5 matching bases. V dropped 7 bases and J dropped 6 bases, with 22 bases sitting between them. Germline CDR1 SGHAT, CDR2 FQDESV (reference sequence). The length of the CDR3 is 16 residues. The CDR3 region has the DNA TGTGCCAGCACCCACTCGGGCAGGGCGACAAGAAACATTCAGTACTTC. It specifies CASTHSGRATRNIQYF.

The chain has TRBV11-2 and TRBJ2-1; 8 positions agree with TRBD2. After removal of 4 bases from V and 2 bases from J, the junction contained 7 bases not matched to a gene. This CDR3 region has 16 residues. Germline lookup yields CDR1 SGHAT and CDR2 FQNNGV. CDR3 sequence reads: CASSSRQAGAYNEQFF. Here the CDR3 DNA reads TGTGCCAGCAGCTCCAGACAAGCGGGAGCCTACAATGAGCAGTTCTTC.

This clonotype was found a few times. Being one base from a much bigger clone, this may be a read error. This chain's CDR3 is CSVDSGEDLNEQFF. CDR3 DNA sequence: TGCAGCGTTGACTCGGGGGAGGACCTCAATGAGCAGTTCTTC. This sequence joins TRBV29-1 and TRBJ2-1, with a weak D call TRBD2 (6 bases). V was pared by 3 bases and J by 6 bases, with 15 bases between. Germline CDR1 is SQVTM and CDR2 is ANQGSEA. The CDR3 has 14 amino acids.

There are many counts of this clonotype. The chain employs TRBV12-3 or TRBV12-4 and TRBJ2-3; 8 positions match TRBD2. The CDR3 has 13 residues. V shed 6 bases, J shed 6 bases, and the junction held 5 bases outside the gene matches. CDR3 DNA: TGTGCCAGCAGATCAGCGGGGGTGGATACGCAGTATTTT. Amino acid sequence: CASRSAGVDTQYF.

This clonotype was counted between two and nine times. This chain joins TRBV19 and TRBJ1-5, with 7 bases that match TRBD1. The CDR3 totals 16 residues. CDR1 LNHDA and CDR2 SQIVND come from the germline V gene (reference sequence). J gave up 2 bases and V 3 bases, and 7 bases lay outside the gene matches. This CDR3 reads CASSMGQRGGNQPQHF. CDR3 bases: TGTGCCAGTAGTATGGGACAGCGGGGCGGCAATCAGCCCCAGCATTTT.

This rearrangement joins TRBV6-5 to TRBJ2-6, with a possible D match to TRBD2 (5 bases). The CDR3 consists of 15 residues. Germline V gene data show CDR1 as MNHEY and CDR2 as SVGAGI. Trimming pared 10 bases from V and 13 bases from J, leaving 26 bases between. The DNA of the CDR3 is TGTGCCACCACTATCATGATCTCCGGGGTCAATGTCCTGACTTTC. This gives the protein CATTIMISGVNVLTF.